These T cell receptor beta chains were read from a single sample in a study of blood T cells in healthy people across ages. TCRdb independently ran MiXCR on the 5' RACE reads; one entry per CDR3 protein. The sample lists roughly 2 million distinct CDR3 sequences; around half were seen once. Material for sequencing was blood. The source is a woman aged 40 to 55 in good health. The CDR3 runs from the conserved cysteine through the conserved F or W. D genes are given only for firm matches. Not every row has a clone size; where given, it reads once, few, many or a size class.

j_gene | v_gene | d_gene | abundance | CDR3nt | CDR3aa
TRBJ1-1 | TRBV4-1 | NA | NA | TGCGCCAGCAGCCAAGATTCGGGGGGGGGCGTCAACACTGAAGCTTTCTTT | CASSQDSGGGVNTEAFF
TRBJ1-1 | TRBV3-1 | NA | NA | TGTGCCAGCAGCCAACGGGGCGGGAACACTGGAGCTTTCTTT | CASSQRGGNTGAFF
TRBJ2-5 | TRBV7-8 | NA | NA | TGTGCCAGCAGCCCAATGGGAGCCGAAGAGACCCAGTACTTC | CASSPMGAEETQYF
TRBJ2-2 | TRBV7-2 | TRBD1 | NA | TGTGCCAGCAGCTTGGGGACAGGGAGAAGAACCGGGGAGCTGTTTTTT | CASSLGTGRRTGELFF
TRBJ1-4 | TRBV12-3/TRBV12-4 | NA | NA | TGTGCCAGCAGTTTCGCCGGTAATGAAAAACTGTTTTTT | CASSFAGNEKLFF
TRBJ1-1 | TRBV12-3/TRBV12-4 | NA | once | TGTGCCAGCAGCCCCCGGGGAGGGCTCTGGGAAGCTTTCTTT | CASSPRGGLWEAFF
TRBJ2-5 | TRBV12-3/TRBV12-4 | NA | NA | TGTGCCAGCAGTTTAACCGGGGGAAGGTACAATGAGCAGTACTTC | CASSLTGGRYNEQYF
TRBJ2-1 | TRBV6-2/TRBV6-3 | TRBD2 | NA | TGTGCCAGCAGTTATCTTAGGGGACTAGCTACCACCAGCGAGCAGTTCTTC | CASSYLRGLATTSEQFF
TRBJ1-2 | TRBV20-1 | TRBD1 | few | TGCAGTGCTAGAGGGGGACAGTTCACTAACTATGGCTACACCTTC | CSARGGQFTNYGYTF
TRBJ1-6 | TRBV20-1 | NA | few | TGCAGTGCATCCCCCACCCTCCACTTT | CSASPTLHF
TRBJ2-7 | TRBV7-8 | NA | NA | TGTGCCAGCAGTATCCATCGGGCTATCTACGAGCAGTACTTC | CASSIHRAIYEQYF
TRBJ2-1 | TRBV18 | TRBD2 | NA | TGTGCCAGCTCACCGAGCCTAGCGGGGTTTGGTGAGCAGTTCTTC | CASSPSLAGFGEQFF
TRBJ1-2 | TRBV6-2/TRBV6-3 | NA | NA | TGTGCCAGCAGTCCCAACCGGGACATCCGTCTCTATGGCTACACCTTC | CASSPNRDIRLYGYTF
TRBJ2-3 | TRBV7-7 | TRBD2 | NA | TGTGCTAGCAGCTCGGGAGGGGGTAGCGGAACAGATACGCAGTATTTT | CASSSGGGSGTDTQYF
TRBJ1-4 | TRBV12-3/TRBV12-4 | TRBD1 | NA | TGTGCCAGCAGTGGGGACCCCGGGACAGGGGACGAAAAACTGTTTTTT | CASSGDPGTGDEKLFF
TRBJ2-3 | TRBV7-8 | NA | few | TGTGCCAGCAGCGCCGGCTGGGATACGCAGTATTTT | CASSAGWDTQYF
TRBJ2-3 | TRBV5-1 | NA | NA | TGCGCCAGCAGCCTTCCTTCGGGGGCTGCCGGAGATACGCAGTATTTT | CASSLPSGAAGDTQYF
TRBJ2-6 | TRBV12-3/TRBV12-4 | NA | NA | TGTGCCAGCAGATTTGCTGGGGCCAACGTCCTGACTTTC | CASRFAGANVLTF
TRBJ2-5 | TRBV4-1 | TRBD2 | NA | TGCGCCAGCAGCCCCATGGGACTAGCGCAAGAGACCCAGTACTTC | CASSPMGLAQETQYF
TRBJ2-7 | TRBV12-3/TRBV12-4 | NA | NA | TGTGCCAGCAGTTTCACAGGGTCCTACAATGAGCAGTACTTC | CASSFTGSYNEQYF